These T cell receptor beta chains were read from a single sample in a study of patients and donors after allogeneic stem cell transplantation. TCRdb re-analysed the RT-PCR reads in MiXCR, keeping a single row per CDR3 protein. The sample comprises 200,000 to 250,000 distinct CDR3 sequences, 12% to 15% of which are singletons, and about 9.9% rests with the top ten. The sample comprised blood, either unsorted or a sorted T cell fraction (not recorded which). The origin of the receptors is a human donor who was either an allogeneic HSCT recipient or a stem cell or donor lymphocyte infusion donor (not recorded which). It is not recorded whose cells these are; they may come from a transplant donor. The CDR3 runs from the conserved cysteine through the conserved F or W. The order of the fields is J gene, V gene, clone size, D gene, CDR3 protein, CDR3 DNA. D genes are given only for firm matches. Not all rows give a size; the values are once, few, many and, for expanded clones, a class.

J gene: TRBJ2-5; V gene: TRBV9; clone size: .; D gene: .; CDR3 protein: CASSVYTGETQYF; CDR3 DNA: TGTGCCAGCAGCGTATATACAGGGGAGACCCAGTACTTC
J gene: TRBJ2-3; V gene: TRBV11-3; clone size: .; D gene: .; CDR3 protein: CASSLGHPTDTQYF; CDR3 DNA: TGTGCCAGCAGCTTGGGGCACCCCACAGATACGCAGTATTTT
J gene: TRBJ2-7; V gene: TRBV14; clone size: .; D gene: .; CDR3 protein: CASSHNLGFSYEQYF; CDR3 DNA: TGTGCCAGCAGCCACAACTTGGGCTTCTCCTACGAGCAGTACTTC
J gene: TRBJ1-1; V gene: TRBV7-2; clone size: .; D gene: .; CDR3 protein: CASSSQVRSDTEAFF; CDR3 DNA: TGTGCCAGCAGCTCCCAGGTACGCTCGGACACTGAAGCTTTCTTT
J gene: TRBJ1-1; V gene: TRBV5-5; clone size: .; D gene: .; CDR3 protein: CASSPVGRGTEAFF; CDR3 DNA: TGTGCCAGCAGCCCCGTGGGGAGGGGGACTGAAGCTTTCTTT
J gene: TRBJ2-1; V gene: TRBV12-3/TRBV12-4; clone size: few; D gene: TRBD2; CDR3 protein: CASISSGRAHNEQFF; CDR3 DNA: TGTGCCAGCATCTCTTCCGGGAGGGCCCACAATGAGCAGTTCTTC
J gene: TRBJ2-5; V gene: TRBV11-1; clone size: .; D gene: TRBD2; CDR3 protein: CASSSWTLTSGMETQYF; CDR3 DNA: TGTGCCAGCAGCTCCTGGACCTTGACTAGCGGGATGGAGACCCAGTACTTC
J gene: TRBJ2-2; V gene: TRBV7-3; clone size: few; D gene: .; CDR3 protein: CASSLNSRGNTGELFF; CDR3 DNA: TGTGCCAGCAGCTTAAACTCGCGGGGGAACACCGGGGAGCTGTTTTTT
J gene: TRBJ2-3; V gene: TRBV4-2; clone size: .; D gene: TRBD2; CDR3 protein: CASSQVGTSPTDTQYF; CDR3 DNA: TGTGCCAGCAGCCAAGTTGGGACTAGCCCCACAGATACGCAGTATTTT
J gene: TRBJ1-1; V gene: TRBV5-6; clone size: few; D gene: .; CDR3 protein: CASSLTGLMNTEAFF; CDR3 DNA: TGTGCCAGCAGCTTGACGGGACTTATGAACACTGAAGCTTTCTTT
J gene: TRBJ1-1; V gene: TRBV25-1; clone size: few; D gene: TRBD1; CDR3 protein: CASSERQGSEAFF; CDR3 DNA: TGTGCCAGCAGTGAGAGACAGGGCTCTGAAGCTTTCTTT
J gene: TRBJ1-1; V gene: TRBV4-3; clone size: few; D gene: .; CDR3 protein: CASSQEVTGSRNTEAFF; CDR3 DNA: TGCGCCAGCAGCCAAGAAGTTACGGGCAGCAGGAACACTGAAGCTTTCTTT
J gene: TRBJ2-7; V gene: TRBV7-9; clone size: many; D gene: TRBD1; CDR3 protein: CASSPQGDEQYF; CDR3 DNA: TGTGCCAGCAGCCCGCAGGGGGACGAGCAGTACTTC
J gene: TRBJ2-7; V gene: TRBV9; clone size: few; D gene: .; CDR3 protein: CASSVMAAGGPHEQYF; CDR3 DNA: TGTGCCAGCAGCGTAATGGCGGCCGGAGGACCCCACGAGCAGTACTTC
J gene: TRBJ1-2; V gene: TRBV24-1; clone size: few; D gene: TRBD1; CDR3 protein: CATSDPPGTGAGYTF; CDR3 DNA: TGTGCCACCAGTGATCCCCCCGGGACAGGGGCCGGCTACACCTTC
J gene: TRBJ2-3; V gene: TRBV30; clone size: many; D gene: .; CDR3 protein: CAWSVRLADTQYF; CDR3 DNA: TGTGCCTGGAGTGTACGGTTGGCAGATACGCAGTATTTT
J gene: TRBJ1-5; V gene: TRBV6-9; clone size: once; D gene: .; CDR3 protein: CASIKAGDSSNQPQHF; CDR3 DNA: TGTGCCAGCATCAAAGCCGGGGACTCTAGCAATCAGCCCCAGCATTTT
J gene: TRBJ1-3; V gene: TRBV18; clone size: .; D gene: .; CDR3 protein: CASSPPVPLSGNTIYF; CDR3 DNA: TGTGCCAGCTCACCTCCAGTACCACTCTCTGGAAACACCATATATTTT
J gene: TRBJ2-1; V gene: TRBV6-1; clone size: many; D gene: TRBD2; CDR3 protein: CASTGTSGRAHEQFF; CDR3 DNA: TGTGCCAGCACAGGGACTAGCGGGAGGGCCCATGAGCAGTTCTTC
J gene: TRBJ2-2; V gene: TRBV6-2/TRBV6-3; clone size: .; D gene: TRBD2; CDR3 protein: CASRLAGGTGELFF; CDR3 DNA: TGTGCCAGCAGACTAGCGGGAGGTACCGGGGAGCTGTTTTTT
J gene: TRBJ1-1; V gene: TRBV6-1; clone size: .; D gene: .; CDR3 protein: CASNPSFEAFF; CDR3 DNA: TGTGCCAGCAATCCCTCGTTCGAAGCTTTCTTT
J gene: TRBJ2-1; V gene: TRBV11-2; clone size: few; D gene: TRBD2; CDR3 protein: CASSLHGGGWDEQFF; CDR3 DNA: TGTGCCAGCAGCTTGCACGGGGGGGGCTGGGATGAGCAGTTCTTC
J gene: TRBJ1-1; V gene: TRBV25-1; clone size: few; D gene: .; CDR3 protein: CASSDTGTEAFF; CDR3 DNA: TGTGCCAGCAGCGACACAGGGACTGAAGCTTTCTTT
J gene: TRBJ2-1; V gene: TRBV30; clone size: few; D gene: .; CDR3 protein: CAWSERNEQFF; CDR3 DNA: TGTGCCTGGAGTGAAAGGAATGAGCAGTTCTTC
J gene: TRBJ1-2; V gene: TRBV27; clone size: many; D gene: TRBD1; CDR3 protein: CASSPTGNYGYTF; CDR3 DNA: TGTGCCAGCAGTCCGACAGGGAACTATGGCTACACCTTC
J gene: TRBJ2-7; V gene: TRBV29-1; clone size: many; D gene: TRBD1; CDR3 protein: CSVTTGGGYEQYF; CDR3 DNA: TGCAGCGTTACGACAGGGGGCGGCTACGAGCAGTACTTC
J gene: TRBJ2-2; V gene: TRBV7-3; clone size: .; D gene: TRBD2; CDR3 protein: CASSPLKRGGPEAGELFF; CDR3 DNA: TGTGCCAGCAGCCCCCTCAAGCGGGGGGGCCCAGAAGCCGGGGAGCTGTTTTTT
J gene: TRBJ2-5; V gene: TRBV20-1; clone size: .; D gene: .; CDR3 protein: CSASRQGGYDTQYF; CDR3 DNA: TGCAGTGCTAGTAGGCAGGGGGGGTACGACACCCAGTACTTC
J gene: TRBJ1-1; V gene: TRBV12-3/TRBV12-4; clone size: many; D gene: .; CDR3 protein: CASSLGDPGAEAFF; CDR3 DNA: TGTGCCAGCAGTTTAGGGGACCCGGGTGCTGAAGCTTTCTTT
J gene: TRBJ1-6; V gene: TRBV11-2; clone size: many; D gene: .; CDR3 protein: CASSGDRSPLHF; CDR3 DNA: TGTGCCAGCAGCGGCGATAGGTCACCCCTCCACTTT
J gene: TRBJ2-2; V gene: TRBV2; clone size: .; D gene: TRBD1; CDR3 protein: CASRDGQGKTGELFF; CDR3 DNA: TGTGCCAGCAGGGACGGACAGGGTAAAACCGGGGAGCTGTTTTTT
J gene: TRBJ2-7; V gene: TRBV12-3/TRBV12-4; clone size: .; D gene: .; CDR3 protein: CASSLAGPRVSEQYF; CDR3 DNA: TGTGCCAGCAGTTTAGCGGGACCCCGCGTCAGCGAGCAGTACTTC
J gene: TRBJ1-1; V gene: TRBV6-2/TRBV6-3; clone size: medium-sized; D gene: .; CDR3 protein: CASVLRGGNTEAFF; CDR3 DNA: TGTGCCAGCGTCCTTCGAGGTGGGAACACTGAAGCTTTCTTT
J gene: TRBJ2-1; V gene: TRBV7-8; clone size: many; D gene: .; CDR3 protein: CASSLSPSPNNEQFF; CDR3 DNA: TGTGCCAGCAGCTTATCCCCCTCCCCCAACAATGAGCAGTTCTTC
J gene: TRBJ1-3; V gene: TRBV5-1; clone size: many; D gene: TRBD1; CDR3 protein: CASSLSTGVDAGNTIYF; CDR3 DNA: TGCGCCAGCAGCTTGAGCACAGGGGTTGACGCTGGAAACACCATATATTTT
J gene: TRBJ2-2; V gene: TRBV2; clone size: few; D gene: .; CDR3 protein: CATRLRESTGELFF; CDR3 DNA: TGTGCGACTAGACTGAGGGAGAGCACCGGGGAGCTGTTTTTT